Below, 5 T cell receptor beta chains from the same sample are listed, as sequenced in a study of cytomegalovirus exposure and HLA in healthy donors. It was with 60 Vbeta and 13 Jbeta primers that the PCR ran. Here immunoSEQ multiplex PCR was the method, and the copy in TCRdb shows in-frame clones only, minus some. Here the sample spans about 160,000 clones, about 85% being singletons. Sequenced material: PBMCs. These receptors were collected from a young man in good health and CMV-seronegative.

This sequence joins TRBV4-3 and TRBJ1-2; the match to TRBD1 covers 9 bases. The V gene's germline CDR1 is LGHNA and CDR2 YSLEER. V lost 4 bases, J lost 4 bases, and 13 bases stayed unmatched. This CDR3 is 17 amino acids long. DNA for the CDR3: TGCGCCAGCAGCCGAGACCGGGACAGGGAGTTACGCTATGGCTACACCTTC. Translated, it gives CASSRDRDRELRYGYTF.

Only a few counts were recorded for this clone. The chain joins TRBV14 to TRBJ1-4; 7 nucleotides agree with TRBD1. This CDR3 spans 15 amino acids. V was clipped by 4 bases and J by 6 bases; unmatched bases: 8. Germline V lookup: CDR1 SGHDN, CDR2 FVKESK. CDR3: CASSPGDRVYEKLFF. As DNA, the CDR3 is TGTGCCAGCAGCCCCGGAGACAGGGTTTATGAAAAACTGTTTTTT.

The chain carries TRBV5-1 and TRBJ2-3; TRBD1 matches 10 bases. CDR3 size: 14 residues. V lost 3 bases, J lost 5 bases, and 3 bases stayed unmatched. Per germline, CDR1 SGHRS and CDR2 YFSETQ. As DNA, the CDR3 is TGCGCCAGCAGCTCGGGACAGGGGAGAGATACGCAGTATTTT. Translation: CASSSGQGRDTQYF. The entire variable domain, with the rest obtained from reference TRBV5-1 and TRBJ2-3, is as follows: KAGVTQTPRYLIKTRGQQVTLSCSPISGHRSVSWYQQTPGQGLQFLFEYFSETQRNKGNFPGRFSGRQFSNSRSEMNVSTLELGDSALYLCASSSGQGRDTQYFGPGTRLTVL.

The chain carries TRBV6-1 and TRBJ1-5, with D unresolved. V lost 5 bases to trimming and J lost 7 bases, with 12 bases between them. Germline V gene lookup returns CDR1 MNHNS and CDR2 SASEGT. The CDR3 is 13 amino acids. CDR3 DNA: TGTGCCAGCAGTAGACAACCCGACCAGCCCCAGCATTTT. It is translated as CASSRQPDQPQHF.

The gene calls are TRBV14 and TRBJ2-1, with 14 positions matching TRBD2. With 4 bases clipped from V and 7 bases from J, the junction kept 3 bases outside the gene matches. This CDR3 spans 15 amino acids. Germline V gene data show CDR1 as SGHDN and CDR2 as FVKESK. As DNA, the CDR3 is TGTGCCAGCAGCCCGGGACTAGCGGGAGTTAATGAGCAGTTCTTC. It codes for CASSPGLAGVNEQFF.